The clone carrying this T cell receptor beta chain has at least ten counts. These data originate in a study of T cells in Graves' hyperthyroidism and ophthalmopathy. CDR1 LNHNV and CDR2 YYDKDF come from the germline V gene (reference sequence). J gave up 4 bases and V 1 base, and 4 bases lay outside the gene matches. The CDR3 spans 16 residues. Template material for amplifying TCR beta CDR3 regions consisted of RNA transcripts. Initially, a first-round RT-PCR of the TCR CDR3 employed the HTBI primer set. TCRdb used MiXCR to reprocess the multiplex PCR reads, holding one entry per CDR3 protein. The sample includes hundreds of thousands of distinct CDR3 sequences, about 16% of them seen just once.

This TCR was recovered from a woman younger than 30 with Graves' ophthalmopathy. The sample taken for sequencing was blood. This chain uses TRBV15 with TRBJ1-4, with 9 bases that match TRBD1. This chain's CDR3 is CATSRGGQGINEKLFF. The CDR3 DNA reads TGTGCCACCAGCAGAGGGGGACAGGGAATTAATGAAAAACTGTTTTTT.